Below, 3 T cell receptor beta chains from the same sample are listed, as sequenced in a study of identifying expanded T cells in peripheral blood. Measured with immunoSEQ multiplex PCR; TCRdb has only the in-frame clones, and not every one. The data show around 120,000 clones, 80% to 90% seen once. The sequenced sample was blood. The receptor source for this set is a person between 18 and 75 years old in good health.

The table lists this clone with a count of one. The genes are TRBV11-3 and TRBJ1-2, with D unclear. The germline V and J ends were trimmed by 5 bases and 9 bases, with 16 bases remaining between them. There are 13 residues in the CDR3. Germline CDR1 and CDR2: SGHNT and YENEEA. CDR3 sequence: CASSLEGRIRYTF. DNA for the CDR3: TGTGCCAGCAGCCTCGAAGGGCGGATTCGCTACACCTTC.

This clone was counted only a few times. The chain has TRBV5-6 and TRBJ1-2; 7 nucleotides align to TRBD1. The CDR3 contains 12 residues. CDR1 and CDR2 (germline): SGHDT, YYEEEE. J lost 7 bases, V lost 5 bases, and 5 bases had no gene match. The CDR3 reads CASRRGGTGYTF. The CDR3 DNA reads as TGTGCCAGCAGACGAGGGGGCACTGGCTACACCTTC. Filled out from reference TRBV5-6 and TRBJ1-2, the complete variable domain reads DAGVTQSPTHLIKTRGQQVTLRCSPKSGHDTVSWYQQALGQGPQFIFQYYEEEERQRGNFPDRFSGHQFPNYSSELNVNALLLGDSALYLCASRRGGTGYTFGSGTRLTVV.

The chain combines TRBV7-2 with TRBJ1-1; D might be TRBD1 (5 bases). Per germline, CDR1 SGHTA and CDR2 FQGNSA. V lost 0 bases, J lost 3 bases, and 5 bases lay in between. The length of the CDR3 is 13 residues. The CDR3 sequence: CASSLAGDTEAFF. The CDR3, as DNA: TGTGCCAGCAGCTTAGCAGGGGACACTGAAGCTTTCTTT.